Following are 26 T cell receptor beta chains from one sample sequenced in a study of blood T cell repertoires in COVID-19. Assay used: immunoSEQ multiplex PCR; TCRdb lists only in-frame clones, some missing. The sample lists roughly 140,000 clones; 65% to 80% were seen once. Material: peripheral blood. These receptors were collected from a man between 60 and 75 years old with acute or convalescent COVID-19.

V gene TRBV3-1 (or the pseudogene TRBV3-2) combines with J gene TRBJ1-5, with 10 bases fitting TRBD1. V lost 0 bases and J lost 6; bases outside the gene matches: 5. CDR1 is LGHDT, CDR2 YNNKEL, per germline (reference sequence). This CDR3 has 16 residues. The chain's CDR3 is CASSQEGGTGVQPQHF. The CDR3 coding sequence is TGTGCCAGCAGCCAAGAGGGGGGGACAGGGGTTCAGCCCCAGCATTTT.

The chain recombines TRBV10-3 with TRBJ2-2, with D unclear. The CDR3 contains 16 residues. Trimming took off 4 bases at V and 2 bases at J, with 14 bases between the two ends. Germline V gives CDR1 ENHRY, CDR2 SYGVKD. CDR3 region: CAISGRGGENTGELFF. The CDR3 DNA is TGTGCCATCAGTGGTCGAGGCGGAGAAAACACCGGGGAGCTGTTTTTT.

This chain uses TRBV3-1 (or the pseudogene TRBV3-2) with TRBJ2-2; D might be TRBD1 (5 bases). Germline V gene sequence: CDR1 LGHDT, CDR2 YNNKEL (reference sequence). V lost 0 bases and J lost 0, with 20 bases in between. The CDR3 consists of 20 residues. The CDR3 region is CASSQDWGKGIGSNTGELFF. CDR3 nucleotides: TGTGCCAGCAGCCAAGATTGGGGCAAGGGGATTGGCTCGAACACCGGGGAGCTGTTTTTT.

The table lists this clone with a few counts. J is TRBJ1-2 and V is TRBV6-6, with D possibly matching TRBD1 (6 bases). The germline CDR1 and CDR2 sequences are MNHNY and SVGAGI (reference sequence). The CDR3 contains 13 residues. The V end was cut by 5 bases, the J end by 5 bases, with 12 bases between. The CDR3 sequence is CASSPGAQYGYTF. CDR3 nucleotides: TGTGCCAGCAGTCCAGGGGCCCAGTATGGCTACACCTTC.

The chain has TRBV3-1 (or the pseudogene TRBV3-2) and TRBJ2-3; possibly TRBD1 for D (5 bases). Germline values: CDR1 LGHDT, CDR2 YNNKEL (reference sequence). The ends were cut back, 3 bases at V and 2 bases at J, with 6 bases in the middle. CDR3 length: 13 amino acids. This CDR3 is CASSQGPTDTQYF. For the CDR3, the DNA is TGTGCCAGCAGCCAGGGGCCCACAGATACGCAGTATTTT.

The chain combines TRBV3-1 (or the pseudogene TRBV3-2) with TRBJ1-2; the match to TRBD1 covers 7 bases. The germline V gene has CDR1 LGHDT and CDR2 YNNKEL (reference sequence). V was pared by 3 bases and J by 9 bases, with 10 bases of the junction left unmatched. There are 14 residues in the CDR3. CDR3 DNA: TGTGCCAGCAGCCAGACAGAGACAGGGTTGCGCTACACCTTC. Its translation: CASSQTETGLRYTF.

In DNA form, the CDR3 reads TGTGCCAGCAGCTTAAAGCTAGCGGTAACCCAAGAGACCCAGTACTTC. Protein product: CASSLKLAVTQETQYF. V is TRBV7-9 and J is TRBJ2-5, with 7 positions matching TRBD2. The CDR3 runs 16 residues. The germline gives CDR1 SEHNR, CDR2 FQNEAQ (reference sequence). The ends lost 2 bases at V and 1 base at J; junction bases unmatched: 7.

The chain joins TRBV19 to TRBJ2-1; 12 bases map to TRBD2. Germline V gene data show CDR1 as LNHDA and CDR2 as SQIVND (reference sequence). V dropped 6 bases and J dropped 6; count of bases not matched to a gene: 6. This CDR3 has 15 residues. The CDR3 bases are TGTGCCAGTAGCATTTTGACTAGCGGGAGCAATGAGCAGTTCTTC. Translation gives CASSILTSGSNEQFF.

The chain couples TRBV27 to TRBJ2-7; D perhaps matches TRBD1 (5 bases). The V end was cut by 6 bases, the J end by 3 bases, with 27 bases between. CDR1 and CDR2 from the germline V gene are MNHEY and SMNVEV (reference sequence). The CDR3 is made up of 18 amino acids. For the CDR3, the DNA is TGTGCCAGCAGCTCCCGACAGAACGGCGCCCCGTCGGTCTACGAGCAGTACTTC. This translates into CASSSRQNGAPSVYEQYF.

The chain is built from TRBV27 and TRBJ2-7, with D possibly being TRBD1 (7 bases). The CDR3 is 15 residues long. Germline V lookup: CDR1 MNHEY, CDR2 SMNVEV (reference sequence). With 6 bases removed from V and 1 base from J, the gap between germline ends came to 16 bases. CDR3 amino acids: CASRPQGTGSYEQYF. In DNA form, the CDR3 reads TGTGCCAGCAGGCCACAGGGGACTGGTTCCTACGAGCAGTACTTC.

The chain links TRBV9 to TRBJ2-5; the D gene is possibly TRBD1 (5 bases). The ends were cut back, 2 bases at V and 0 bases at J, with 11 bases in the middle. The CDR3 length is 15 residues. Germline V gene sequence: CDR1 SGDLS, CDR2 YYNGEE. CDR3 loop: CASSVQGQYQETQYF. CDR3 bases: TGTGCCAGCAGCGTCCAGGGTCAGTACCAAGAGACCCAGTACTTC.

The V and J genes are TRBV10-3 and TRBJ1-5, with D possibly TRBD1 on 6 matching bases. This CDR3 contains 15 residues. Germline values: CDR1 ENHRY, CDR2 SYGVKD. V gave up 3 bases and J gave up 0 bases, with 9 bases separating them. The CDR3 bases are TGTGCCATCAGTGACGAGGGGGTTAGCAATCAGCCCCAGCATTTT. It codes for CAISDEGVSNQPQHF.

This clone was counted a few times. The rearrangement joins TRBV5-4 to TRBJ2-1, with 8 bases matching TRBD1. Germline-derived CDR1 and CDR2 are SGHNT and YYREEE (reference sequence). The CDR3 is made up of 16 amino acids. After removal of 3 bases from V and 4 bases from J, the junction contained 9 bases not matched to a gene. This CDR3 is CASSYPHGQGYNEQFF. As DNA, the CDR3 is TGTGCCAGCAGCTACCCGCACGGACAGGGTTACAATGAGCAGTTCTTC. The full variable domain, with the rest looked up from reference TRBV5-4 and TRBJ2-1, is ETGVTQSPTHLIKTRGQQVTLRCSSQSGHNTVSWYQQALGQGPQFIFQYYREEENGRGNFPPRFSGLQFPNYSSELNVNALELDDSALYLCASSYPHGQGYNEQFFGPGTRLTVL.

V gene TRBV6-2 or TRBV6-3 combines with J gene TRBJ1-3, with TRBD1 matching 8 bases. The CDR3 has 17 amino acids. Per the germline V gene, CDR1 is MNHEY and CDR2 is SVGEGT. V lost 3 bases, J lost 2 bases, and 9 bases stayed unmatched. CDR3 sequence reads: CASSYRPGQGTGNTIYF. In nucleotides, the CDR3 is TGTGCCAGCAGTTATAGACCCGGACAGGGAACTGGAAACACCATATATTTT.

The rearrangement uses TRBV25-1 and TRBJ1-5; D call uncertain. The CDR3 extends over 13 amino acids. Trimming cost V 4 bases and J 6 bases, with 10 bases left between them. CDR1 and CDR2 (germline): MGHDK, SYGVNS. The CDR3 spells CASSGTGRQPQHF. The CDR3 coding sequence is TGTGCCAGCAGTGGGACTGGGCGTCAGCCCCAGCATTTT.

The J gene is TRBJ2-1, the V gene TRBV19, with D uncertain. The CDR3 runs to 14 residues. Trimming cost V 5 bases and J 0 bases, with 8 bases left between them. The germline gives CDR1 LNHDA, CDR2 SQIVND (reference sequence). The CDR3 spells CASSERSSYNEQFF. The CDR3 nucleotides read TGTGCCAGTAGTGAACGGAGCTCCTACAATGAGCAGTTCTTC.

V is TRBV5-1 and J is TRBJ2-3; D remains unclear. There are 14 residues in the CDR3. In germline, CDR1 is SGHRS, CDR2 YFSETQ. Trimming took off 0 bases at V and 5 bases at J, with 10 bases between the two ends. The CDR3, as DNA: TGCGCCAGCAGCTTGGGGAGTACCCAAGATACGCAGTATTTT. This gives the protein CASSLGSTQDTQYF.

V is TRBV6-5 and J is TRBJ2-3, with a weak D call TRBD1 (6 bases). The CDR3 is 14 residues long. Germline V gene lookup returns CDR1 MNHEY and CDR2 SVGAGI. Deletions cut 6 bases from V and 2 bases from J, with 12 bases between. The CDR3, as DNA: TGTGCCAGCAGCCGCCGGGACAACACAGATACGCAGTATTTT. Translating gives CASSRRDNTDTQYF.

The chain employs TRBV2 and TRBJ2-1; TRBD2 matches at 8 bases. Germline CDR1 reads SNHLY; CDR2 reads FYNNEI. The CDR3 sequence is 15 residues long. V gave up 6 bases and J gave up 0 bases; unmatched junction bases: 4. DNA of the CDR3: TGTGCCAGCAGGTCACTAGCGGACTCCTACAATGAGCAGTTCTTC. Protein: CASRSLADSYNEQFF.

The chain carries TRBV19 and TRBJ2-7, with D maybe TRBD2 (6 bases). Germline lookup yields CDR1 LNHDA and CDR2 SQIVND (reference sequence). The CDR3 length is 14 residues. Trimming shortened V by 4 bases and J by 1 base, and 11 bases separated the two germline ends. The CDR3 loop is CASSRLGRSYEQYF. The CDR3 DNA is TGTGCCAGTAGTAGACTAGGCCGATCCTACGAGCAGTACTTC.

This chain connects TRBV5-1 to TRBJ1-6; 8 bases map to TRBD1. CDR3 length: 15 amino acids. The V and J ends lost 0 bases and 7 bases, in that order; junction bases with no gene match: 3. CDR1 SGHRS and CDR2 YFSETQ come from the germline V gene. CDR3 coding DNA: TGCGCCAGCAGCTTGGCGACAGGGGTAAATTCACCCCTCCACTTT. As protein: CASSLATGVNSPLHF.

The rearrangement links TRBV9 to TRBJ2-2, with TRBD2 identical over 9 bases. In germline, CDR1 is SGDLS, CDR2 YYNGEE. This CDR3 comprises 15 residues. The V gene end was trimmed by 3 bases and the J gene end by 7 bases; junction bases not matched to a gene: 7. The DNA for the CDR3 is TGTGCCAGCAGCGAAACGGGACTAGCTGGCGGGGAGCTGTTTTTT. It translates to CASSETGLAGGELFF.

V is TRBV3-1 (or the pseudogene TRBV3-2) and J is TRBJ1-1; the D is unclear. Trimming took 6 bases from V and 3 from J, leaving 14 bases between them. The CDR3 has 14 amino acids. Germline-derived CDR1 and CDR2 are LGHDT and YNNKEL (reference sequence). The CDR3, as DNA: TGTGCCAGCAGTCTCGGGATTCAGGACACTGAAGCTTTCTTT. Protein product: CASSLGIQDTEAFF.

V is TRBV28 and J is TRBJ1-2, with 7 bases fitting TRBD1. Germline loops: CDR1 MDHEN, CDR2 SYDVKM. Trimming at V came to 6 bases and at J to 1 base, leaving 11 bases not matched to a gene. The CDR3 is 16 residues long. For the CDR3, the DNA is TGTGCCAGCAGGGCCCTACCGGGACAGAGTAACTATGGCTACACCTTC. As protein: CASRALPGQSNYGYTF.

In DNA form, the CDR3 reads TGTGCCAGCTTCCCCGCATTGCGAGCAGATACGCAGTATTTT. Protein sequence: CASFPALRADTQYF. The V call is TRBV5-6, the J call TRBJ2-3; unclear D gene. V was trimmed by 7 bases and J by 4 bases, leaving 16 bases between them. Looked up from germline, CDR1 is SGHDT and CDR2 is YYEEEE. CDR3 size: 14 residues.

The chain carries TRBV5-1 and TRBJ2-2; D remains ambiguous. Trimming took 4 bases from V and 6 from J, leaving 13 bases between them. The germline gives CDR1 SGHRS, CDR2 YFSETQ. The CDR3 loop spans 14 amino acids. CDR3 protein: CASSPSGEAGELFF. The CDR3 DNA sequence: TGCGCCAGCAGCCCTAGTGGAGAGGCCGGGGAGCTGTTTTTT.